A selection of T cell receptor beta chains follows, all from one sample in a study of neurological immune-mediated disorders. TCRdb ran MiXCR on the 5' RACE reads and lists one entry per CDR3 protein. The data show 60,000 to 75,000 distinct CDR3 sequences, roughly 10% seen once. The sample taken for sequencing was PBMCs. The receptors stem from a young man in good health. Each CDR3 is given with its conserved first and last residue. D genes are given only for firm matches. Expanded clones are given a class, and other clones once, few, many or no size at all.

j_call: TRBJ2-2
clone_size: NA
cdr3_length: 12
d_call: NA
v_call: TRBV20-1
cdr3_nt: TGCAGTGCCCCCCGCCTGTTGGGGGAGCTGTTTTTT
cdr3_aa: CSAPRLLGELFF

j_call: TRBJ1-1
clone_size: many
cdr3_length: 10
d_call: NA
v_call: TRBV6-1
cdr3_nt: TGTGCCACAGCCCGGGTTAAAGCTTTCTTT
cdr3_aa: CATARVKAFF

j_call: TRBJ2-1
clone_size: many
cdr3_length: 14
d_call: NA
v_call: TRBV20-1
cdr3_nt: TGCAGTGTTCAAGGGGCGGGTTCCTACAATGAGCAGTTCTTC
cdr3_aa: CSVQGAGSYNEQFF

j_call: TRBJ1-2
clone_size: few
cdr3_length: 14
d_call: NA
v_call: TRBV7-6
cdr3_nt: TGTGCCAGCAGCTCAAGAGCGGGCTTGGAGGGCTACACCTTC
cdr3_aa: CASSSRAGLEGYTF

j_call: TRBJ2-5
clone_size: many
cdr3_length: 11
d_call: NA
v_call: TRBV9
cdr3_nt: TGTGCCAGCAGCGTAGGTGGGCCCCAGTACTTC
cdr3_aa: CASSVGGPQYF

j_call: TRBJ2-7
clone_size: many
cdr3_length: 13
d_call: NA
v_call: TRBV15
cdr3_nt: TGTGCCACCAGCAGACCTACAGGTTACGAGCAGTACTTC
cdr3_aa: CATSRPTGYEQYF

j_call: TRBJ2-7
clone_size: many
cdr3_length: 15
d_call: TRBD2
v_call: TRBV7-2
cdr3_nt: TGTGCCAGCAGCTTACGGACTAGCGGAGCCTACGAGCAGTACTTC
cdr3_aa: CASSLRTSGAYEQYF

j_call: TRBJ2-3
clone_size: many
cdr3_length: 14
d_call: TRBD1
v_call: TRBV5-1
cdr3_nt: TGCGCCAGCAGCTCACAGGGGGATGCAGATACGCAGTATTTT
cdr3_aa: CASSSQGDADTQYF

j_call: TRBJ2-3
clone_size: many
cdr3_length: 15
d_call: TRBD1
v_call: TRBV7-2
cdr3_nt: TGTGCCAGCAGCTTGGACAGGTTATACACAGATACGCAGTATTTT
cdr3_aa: CASSLDRLYTDTQYF

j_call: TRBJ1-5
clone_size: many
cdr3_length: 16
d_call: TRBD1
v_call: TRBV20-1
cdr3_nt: TGCAGTGCTACCCCTCGGACAGGTCAAAGCAATCAGCCCCAGCATTTT
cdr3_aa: CSATPRTGQSNQPQHF

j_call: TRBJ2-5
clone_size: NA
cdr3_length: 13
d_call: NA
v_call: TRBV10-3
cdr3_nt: TGTGACATCAGTGAGCAGGGTGGAGAGACCCAGTACTTC
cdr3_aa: CDISEQGGETQYF

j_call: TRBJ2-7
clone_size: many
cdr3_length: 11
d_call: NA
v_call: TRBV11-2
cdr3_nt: TGTGCCAGCAGCTTGTACACCCAGCAGTACTTC
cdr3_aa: CASSLYTQQYF

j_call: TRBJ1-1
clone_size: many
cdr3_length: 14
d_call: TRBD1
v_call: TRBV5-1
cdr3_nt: TGCGCCAGCAGCGGGACAGGGAGGAACACTGAAGCTTTCTTT
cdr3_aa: CASSGTGRNTEAFF

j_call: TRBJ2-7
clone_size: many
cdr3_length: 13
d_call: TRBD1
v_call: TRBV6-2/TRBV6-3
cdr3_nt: TGTGCCAGCAGTTACCAGGGGGCCGGCGAGCAGTACTTC
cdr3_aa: CASSYQGAGEQYF

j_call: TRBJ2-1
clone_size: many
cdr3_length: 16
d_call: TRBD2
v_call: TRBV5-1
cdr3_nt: TGCGCCAGCAGCAGAGAGCGGGAGGGTACCTTCAATGAGCAGTTCTTC
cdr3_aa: CASSREREGTFNEQFF